This TCR beta chain derives from a study of shared clonotypes between healthy human individuals. CDR1 is PRHDT and CDR2 is FYEKMQ in the germline V gene (reference sequence). V lost 1 base to trimming and J lost 6 bases, with 2 bases between them. The CDR3 spans 11 residues. Selected positively for CCR7 and CD45RO-negative, naive CD8 cells excluded terminally differentiated effector memory CD45RA+ cells. Study-wide results and limits: Specimens sampled were limited to blood, with tissue repertoires likely differing.

This table comes from immunoSEQ multiplex PCR, and its TCRdb copy is limited to in-frame clones, with some not included. The data contain about 2 million clones, around 96% of them singletons. As for this clone: Its target is not known. The identical CDR3 is also encoded by other nucleotide sequences in the sample.

This TCR came from a man younger than 35 in good health. The chain couples TRBV13 to TRBJ2-3; D unclear. What was sequenced was naive CD8+ T cells sorted from blood. CDR3 sequence: CASSLADTQYF. Here the CDR3 DNA reads TGTGCCAGCAGCTTAGCCGATACGCAGTATTTT.